Shown below are 17 T cell receptor beta chains from a single sample sequenced in a study of regulatory T cells in long-lasting Graves disease. Described time point: newly diagnosed GD, antithyroid drugs for less than 3 months. RNA isolated from PBMCs was used to make the TCR library. In building TCR beta libraries, iRepertoire HTBI primers were used together with Arm-PCR of CDR3 regions. TCRdb recomputed calls from the multiplex PCR reads with MiXCR, one row per CDR3 protein. The sample gives a few hundred thousand distinct CDR3 sequences, over 9.5% of which show up once; approximately 20% is in the top ten. The same specimen was also included in a second study, on T cells in Graves' hyperthyroidism and ophthalmopathy.

The source was peripheral blood mononuclear cells (PBMCs), collected at new diagnosis, from a patient treated with antithyroid drugs. The origin of the receptors is a young woman with Graves disease.

V gene TRBV28 combines with J gene TRBJ2-2; TRBD2 aligns across 13 bases. Unmatched junction bases numbered 11, after V lost 5 bases and J lost 8 bases. The CDR3 runs 17 residues. Germline values: CDR1 MDHEN, CDR2 SYDVKM. CDR3 bases: TGTGCCAGCAGTACTCCGGGACTAGCGGGGTTAAGGGGGGAGCTGTTTTTT. Its translation is CASSTPGLAGLRGELFF.

This clonotype appeared a few times. The genes are TRBV6-2 or TRBV6-3 and TRBJ2-3, with 8 nucleotides matching TRBD2. The CDR3 spans 13 residues. Germline V CDR1 and CDR2: MNHEY, SVGEGT. V trimming: 6 bases; J trimming: 9 bases; junction bases outside the gene matches: 8. CDR3 DNA: TGTGCCAGCAGAACCGGGGGGGCGGCGACGCAGTATTTT. Protein: CASRTGGAATQYF.

This clonotype was observed many times. The chain recombines TRBV12-3 or TRBV12-4 with TRBJ1-6; 8 nucleotides line up with TRBD1. The CDR3 has 15 amino acids. The V and J ends lost 3 bases and 7 bases, in that order; junction bases with no gene match: 5. Here the CDR3 reads CASSFGQGLNSPLHF. As DNA, the CDR3 is TGTGCCAGCAGTTTTGGACAGGGCTTAAATTCACCCCTCCACTTT.

The CDR3 DNA sequence: TGCGCCAGCAGCCAAGATCGAGTTAGGGGACAGGGGAGGAATCAGCCCCAGCATTTT. This gives the protein CASSQDRVRGQGRNQPQHF. The rearrangement uses TRBV4-3 and TRBJ1-5, with 10 bases that match TRBD1. V dropped 0 bases and J dropped 4; count of bases not matched to a gene: 12. Germline V lookup: CDR1 LGHNA, CDR2 YSLEER. The CDR3 loop spans 19 amino acids.

This clonotype was seen only a few times. This may be a read error: a much more frequent sequence differs by one nucleotide. The chain recombines TRBV20-1 with TRBJ2-5; 8 nucleotides line up with TRBD1. Unmatched junction bases numbered 13, after V lost 6 bases and J lost 4 bases. Per the germline V gene, CDR1 is DFQATT and CDR2 is SNEGSKA (reference sequence). The CDR3 runs 15 residues. The CDR3 DNA sequence: TGCAGTGCCGACCGGACAGGGCAGGGTCCAGAGACCCAGTACTTC. It specifies CSADRTGQGPETQYF.

In this sample, this clonotype turned up once. This may arise from a read error, as a much more abundant clone is one base away. This rearrangement joins TRBV28 to TRBJ2-2; perhaps D is TRBD1 or TRBD2 (6 bases each). The CDR3 has 18 residues. CDR1 MDHEN and CDR2 SYDVKM come from the germline V gene. CDR3 DNA: TGTGCCTGCAGTTTAGGGGGGTTAAAGGGACAACCCACCGGGGAGCTGTTTTTT. Protein sequence: CACSLGGLKGQPTGELFF.

This clonotype was recorded at least ten times. V usage is TRBV11-2 and J usage is TRBJ2-1, with D maybe TRBD2 (6 bases). Trimming removed 5 bases from V and 3 bases from J, with 20 bases in between. Germline loops: CDR1 SGHAT, CDR2 FQNNGV. The CDR3 is 17 amino acids. CDR3 loop: CASSPLAGLNNYNEQFF. In nucleotides, the CDR3 is TGTGCCAGCAGCCCCCTGGCGGGGCTGAACAACTACAATGAGCAGTTCTTC.

This sequence joins TRBV10-1 and TRBJ2-6; D not certain. CDR3 length: 15 amino acids. Germline values: CDR1 WNHNN, CDR2 SYGVQD (reference sequence). Trimming stripped 5 bases from V and 1 base from J, with 9 bases between. In DNA form, the CDR3 reads TGCGCCAGCAGTCCCTCCCTATCTGGGGCCAACGTCCTGACTTTC. Its protein product is CASSPSLSGANVLTF.

The table lists this clonotype with a few counts. At one end the junction does not follow the germline gene, possibly because of a read error. This chain joins TRBV6-6 and TRBJ1-1; D gene ambiguous. CDR1 and CDR2 (germline): MNHNY, SVGAGI (reference sequence). This CDR3 has 16 residues. The CDR3 loop is CASSYSVEGFRTEALF. The CDR3 bases are TGTGCCAGCAGTTACTCGGTCGAGGGCTTTCGCACTGAAGCTCTCTTT.

This clonotype was detected ten times or more. The rearrangement joins TRBV6-2 or TRBV6-3 to TRBJ2-3; D remains ambiguous. This CDR3 is built from 13 residues. Germline CDR1 is MNHEY and CDR2 is SVGEGT. V lost 3 bases to trimming and J lost 3 bases, with 7 bases between them. The CDR3 loop reads CASSYIRTDTQYF. The DNA of the CDR3 is TGTGCCAGCAGTTATATAAGGACAGATACGCAGTATTTT.

The chain has TRBV2 and TRBJ2-4; D is uncertain. The V gene's germline CDR1 is SNHLY and CDR2 FYNNEI. The V and J ends lost 6 bases and 9 bases respectively, with 21 bases between them. The CDR3 runs to 15 residues. For the CDR3, the DNA is TGTGCCAGCAGCTACGATGTTGGTTTTCGTGTCATTCAGTACTTC. As protein: CASSYDVGFRVIQYF.

The chain is built from TRBV6-2 or TRBV6-3 and TRBJ2-7; TRBD2 agrees at 7 bases. J gave up 2 bases and V 0 bases, and 7 bases lay outside the gene matches. The CDR3 is 16 amino acids. CDR1 and CDR2 from the germline V gene are MNHEY and SVGEGT. CDR3 sequence: CASSYSTREGTYEQYF. The CDR3 DNA is TGTGCCAGCAGTTACTCGACGAGGGAGGGAACCTACGAGCAGTACTTC.

V and J are TRBV4-1 and TRBJ2-2, with D possibly being TRBD1 (6 bases). Trimming stripped 3 bases from V and 5 bases from J, with 10 bases between. The CDR3 consists of 14 residues. Germline values: CDR1 MGHRA, CDR2 YSYEKL. CDR3 sequence: CASSQWTETGELFF. CDR3 DNA: TGCGCCAGCAGCCAGTGGACAGAGACCGGGGAGCTGTTTTTT.

This clonotype was detected many times. The V gene is TRBV2, the J gene TRBJ2-1, with D perhaps matching TRBD1 (5 bases). The V and J ends lost 5 bases and 2 bases respectively, with 13 bases between them. The germline V gene encodes CDR1 SNHLY and CDR2 FYNNEI. The CDR3 length is 15 residues. CDR3 loop: CASSLDLGAYNEQFF. The CDR3 region has the DNA TGTGCCAGCAGTCTAGATTTAGGGGCCTACAATGAGCAGTTCTTC.

This clonotype was seen repeatedly, ten times or more. This sequence joins TRBV29-1 and TRBJ1-1, with D perhaps matching TRBD1 (6 bases). The CDR3 runs to 12 residues. Per the germline V gene, CDR1 is SQVTM and CDR2 is ANQGSEA. Trimming took 5 bases from V and 0 from J, leaving 7 bases between them. CDR3 amino acids: CSVTGMNTEAFF. The CDR3 coding sequence is TGCAGCGTTACAGGGATGAACACTGAAGCTTTCTTT.

This clonotype was counted at least ten times. The genes are TRBV12-3 or TRBV12-4 and TRBJ1-5, with 8 bases fitting TRBD1. The CDR3 covers 14 residues. V lost 5 bases and J lost 5; bases outside the gene matches: 5. DNA for the CDR3: TGTGCCAGCAGTAGGGACAGGCCCCATCAGCCCCAGCATTTT. Amino acids: CASSRDRPHQPQHF.

The chain recombines TRBV13 with TRBJ1-2; no definite D call. This CDR3 region has 14 residues. Germline V CDR1 and CDR2: PRHDT, FYEKMQ (reference sequence). The V and J ends lost 3 bases and 7 bases respectively, with 15 bases between them. CDR3 sequence (DNA): TGTGCCAGCAGCTTGCTGGACGGGTCCGGTGGCTACACCTTC. Amino acids: CASSLLDGSGGYTF.